This passage covers 12 T cell receptor beta chains from one sample sequenced in a study of blood T cell dynamics during melanoma immunotherapy. Only in-frame clones appear in the TCRdb table, and some are missing; sequencing was by immunoSEQ multiplex PCR. The sample includes fewer than 6,000 clones, 84% of them seen just once. Time point given: week 3, after first cycle of checkpoint inhibitor. The material was blood, obtained from a patient treated with checkpoint blockade. The receptors come from a human donor with melanoma.

CDR3: CASSLLRGPNYGYTF. CDR3 bases: TGTGCCAGTAGCCTACTTAGGGGGCCTAACTATGGCTACACCTTC. The chain couples TRBV19 to TRBJ1-2; TRBD1 matches 7 bases. V shed 6 bases and J 0 bases; nucleotides not matched to a gene: 7. Germline CDR1 reads LNHDA; CDR2 reads SQIVND (reference sequence). The CDR3 extends over 15 amino acids. The variable domain in full, completed from reference TRBV19 and TRBJ1-2, reads DGGITQSPKYLFRKEGQNVTLSCEQNLNHDAMYWYRQDPGQGLRLIYYSQIVNDFQKGDIAEGYSVSREKKESFPLTVTSAQKNPTAFYLCASSLLRGPNYGYTFGSGTRLTVV.

This clone was recorded only once. The rearrangement joins TRBV6-5 to TRBJ1-2; possibly TRBD1 for D (6 bases). The germline V gene has CDR1 MNHEY and CDR2 SVGAGI. CDR3 size: 14 residues. Trimming cost V 0 bases and J 4 bases, with 9 bases left between them. DNA for the CDR3: TGTGCCAGCAGTTACTCAAGGGGGTTCTATGGCTACACCTTC. It yields the protein CASSYSRGFYGYTF.

This chain joins TRBV11-2 and TRBJ2-7; TRBD2 agrees at 7 bases. The germline CDR1 and CDR2 sequences are SGHAT and FQNNGV. Trimming took 3 bases from V and 1 from J; bases not matched to a gene: 15. This CDR3 spans 18 amino acids. CDR3 sequence reads: CASSFGGGRQFLSYEQYF. For the CDR3, the DNA is TGTGCCAGCAGCTTTGGGGGGGGGAGGCAGTTTCTTTCCTACGAGCAGTACTTC. Looking up the rest from reference TRBV11-2 and TRBJ2-7 gives the full variable domain: EAGVAQSPRYKIIEKRQSVAFWCNPISGHATLYWYQQILGQGPKLLIQFQNNGVVDDSQLPKDRFSAERLKGVDSTLKIQPAKLEDSAVYLCASSFGGGRQFLSYEQYFGPGTRLTVT.

The chain couples TRBV13 to TRBJ1-3, with D unclear. The length of the CDR3 is 13 residues. The germline V gene encodes CDR1 PRHDT and CDR2 FYEKMQ (reference sequence). V was pared by 3 bases and J by 8 bases, with 11 bases between. This CDR3 reads CASSFGNRDTIYF. In nucleotides, the CDR3 is TGTGCCAGCAGCTTCGGGAACCGGGACACCATATATTTT.

The V gene is TRBV2, the J gene TRBJ2-7, with 8 positions matching TRBD1. The CDR3 extends over 15 amino acids. CDR1 and CDR2 from the germline V gene are SNHLY and FYNNEI. V was pared by 0 bases and J by 7 bases, with 8 bases of the junction left unmatched. CDR3 protein: CASSEARQGIGEQYF. The CDR3 nucleotides read TGTGCCAGCAGTGAAGCCCGACAGGGGATTGGGGAGCAGTACTTC.

The chain links TRBV15 to TRBJ2-1; 12 bases are a match to TRBD2. From germline, CDR1 is LNHNV and CDR2 YYDKDF (reference sequence). With V trimmed by 5 bases and J by 5 bases, 4 bases remained unmatched. The CDR3 is made up of 15 amino acids. The CDR3 nucleotides read TGTGCCACCAGCGGGGGGACTAGCGGGCACAATGAGCAGTTCTTC. Encoded protein: CATSGGTSGHNEQFF.

This chain uses TRBV2 with TRBJ1-2; weak D call: TRBD1 (5 bases). This CDR3 has 14 residues. V shed 4 bases and J shed 3 bases, with 12 bases lying between them. Germline V gene lookup returns CDR1 SNHLY and CDR2 FYNNEI. CDR3 sequence: CASSGRGEYYGYTF. The DNA of the CDR3 is TGTGCCAGCAGTGGGCGGGGCGAATACTATGGCTACACCTTC.

In the case of this clone: The junction departs from the called germline gene at one end, perhaps through a read error. The chain couples TRBV7-7 to TRBJ2-7; 13 bases line up with TRBD2. The CDR3 loop spans 15 amino acids. Germline V lookup: CDR1 SSHAT, CDR2 FNYEAQ (reference sequence). In nucleotides, the CDR3 is TGTGCTAGCAGCCCAGGACTAGCGGGAGTCTACGAGCAGTACTTC. This translates into CASSPGLAGVYEQYF.

The gene calls are TRBV19 and TRBJ1-4; D might be TRBD1 (5 bases). Per the germline V gene, CDR1 is LNHDA and CDR2 is SQIVND (reference sequence). CDR3 length equals 15 residues. V was trimmed by 1 base and J by 8 bases, leaving 14 bases between them. The CDR3 DNA sequence: TGTGCCAGTAGTATAGTTCAGGGAGAAGGAGAAAAACTGTTTTTT. Encoded protein: CASSIVQGEGEKLFF. Full variable domain (outside the CDR3, taken from reference TRBV19 and TRBJ1-4): DGGITQSPKYLFRKEGQNVTLSCEQNLNHDAMYWYRQDPGQGLRLIYYSQIVNDFQKGDIAEGYSVSREKKESFPLTVTSAQKNPTAFYLCASSIVQGEGEKLFFGSGTQLSVL.

The V and J genes are TRBV5-5 and TRBJ1-4; D unclear. Germline V gene lookup returns CDR1 SGHKS and CDR2 YYEKEE (reference sequence). V was cut by 3 bases and J by 2 bases, with 14 bases left in between. This CDR3 contains 16 residues. CDR3 protein: CASSSQGGQTNEKLFF. In DNA, the CDR3 is TGTGCCAGCAGCTCCCAAGGCGGTCAGACTAATGAAAAACTGTTTTTT.

The chain couples TRBV19 to TRBJ2-7, with no clear D. Germline loops: CDR1 LNHDA, CDR2 SQIVND (reference sequence). The CDR3 sequence is 12 residues long. V lost 4 bases and J lost 3, with 7 bases in between. The CDR3 here is CASSSGIYEQYF. The CDR3 nucleotides read TGTGCCAGTAGTAGTGGGATCTACGAGCAGTACTTC.

The V and J genes are TRBV7-2 and TRBJ1-2; D unresolved. The CDR3 spans 15 residues. V lost 1 base and J 2 bases, leaving 11 bases between the germline ends. The V gene's germline CDR1 is SGHTA and CDR2 FQGNSA. The CDR3 DNA is TGTGCCAGCAGCTTAGACGGGAGGGCGAACTATGGCTACACCTTC. It encodes CASSLDGRANYGYTF.